Below, 32 T cell receptor beta chains from the same sample are listed, as sequenced in a study of blood T cell repertoires in COVID-19. Sequenced by immunoSEQ multiplex PCR; TCRdb stores in-frame clones only, minus some. The data contain around 170,000 clones, about 87% of them seen just once; the ten biggest clones take up 0.55% to 0.6%. The sample was peripheral blood. The source of these receptors is a man aged 60-69 years with COVID-19, enrolled during active disease.

In regard to this clone: Other nucleotide sequences in the sample specify the same CDR3. The chain recombines TRBV4-3 with TRBJ2-1, with 8 bases fitting TRBD1. Trimming cost V 3 bases and J 8 bases; bases outside gene matches: 3. The CDR3 runs 13 residues. Germline values: CDR1 LGHNA, CDR2 YSLEER. Written as DNA, the CDR3 is TGCGCCAGCAGCCAGGACAGGGCATATGAGCAGTTCTTC. Protein product: CASSQDRAYEQFF.

This chain uses TRBV12-5 with TRBJ1-2; weak D call: TRBD1 (5 bases). V was shortened by 7 bases and J by 6 bases, with 12 bases between the two germline ends. This CDR3 region has 12 residues. Germline values: CDR1 LGHNT, CDR2 FRNRAP. CDR3 sequence (DNA): TGTGCTAGTGCCCAGGGCAGGGATGGCTACACCTTC. Protein sequence: CASAQGRDGYTF.

The chain links TRBV9 to TRBJ1-2; D call uncertain. There are 15 residues in the CDR3. Germline lookup yields CDR1 SGDLS and CDR2 YYNGEE. Trimming took 4 bases from V and 1 from J, leaving 14 bases between them. The CDR3 DNA follows: TGTGCCAGCAGCCCTCGGGAGGGAATTAACTATGGCTACACCTTC. Its protein product is CASSPREGINYGYTF.

The V and J genes are TRBV28 and TRBJ1-5; 7 bases fit TRBD1. The CDR3 length is 17 residues. Losses at the gene ends were 4 bases for V and 8 bases for J; bases not matched to a gene: 17. CDR1 and CDR2 from the germline V gene are MDHEN and SYDVKM. CDR3 nucleotides: TGTGCCAGCAGTTCATATCTGGGACAGCTACTAATCAAGCCCCAGCATTTT. It translates to CASSSYLGQLLIKPQHF.

A few counts support this clone. This chain joins TRBV2 and TRBJ2-3; 11 nucleotides match TRBD1. This CDR3 contains 14 residues. V lost 6 bases, J lost 4 bases, and 3 bases stayed unmatched. Germline CDR1 and CDR2: SNHLY and FYNNEI. This CDR3 is CASSWTGGPDTQYF. CDR3 sequence (DNA): TGTGCCAGCAGCTGGACAGGGGGCCCAGATACGCAGTATTTT. Full variable domain (missing parts from reference TRBV2 and TRBJ2-3): EPEVTQTPSHQVTQMGQEVILRCVPISNHLYFYWYRQILGQKVEFLVSFYNNEISEKSEIFDDQFSVERPDGSNFTLKIRSTKLEDSAMYFCASSWTGGPDTQYFGPGTRLTVL.

The CDR3 reads CASSFRDTPSYEQYF. The CDR3 DNA is TGTGCCAGCAGTTTTCGGGACACCCCTTCCTACGAGCAGTACTTC. The V gene is TRBV6-5, the J gene TRBJ2-7, with a possible D match to TRBD1 (6 bases). Per germline, CDR1 MNHEY and CDR2 SVGAGI. The CDR3 has 15 residues. Trimming cost V 4 bases and J 1 base, with 14 bases left between them.

The chain has TRBV27 and TRBJ1-2, with TRBD1 identical over 8 bases. Losses at the gene ends were 5 bases for V and 10 bases for J; bases not matched to a gene: 15. This CDR3 spans 15 amino acids. CDR1 and CDR2 (germline): MNHEY, SMNVEV (reference sequence). In nucleotides, the CDR3 is TGTGCCAGCAGTCCCCAGGGGGCGCCCCTCAAGGTCTACACCTTC. Its protein is CASSPQGAPLKVYTF.

The gene calls are TRBV15 and TRBJ2-5; no clear D gene. The CDR3 is made up of 14 amino acids. Germline-derived CDR1 and CDR2 are LNHNV and YYDKDF (reference sequence). Trimming shortened V by 0 bases and J by 3 bases, and 8 bases separated the two germline ends. The CDR3 DNA sequence: TGTGCCACCAGCAGAGATGCCGTAGAAGAGACCCAGTACTTC. It translates to CATSRDAVEETQYF.

V and J are TRBV18 and TRBJ2-2; possible D gene TRBD1, 5 bases. Trimming removed 8 bases from V and 2 bases from J, with 12 bases in between. Germline CDR1 is KGHSH and CDR2 is LQKENI. This CDR3 spans 14 amino acids. CDR3 DNA sequence: TGTGCCAGCCGCAGGGCTACCAACACCGGGGAGCTGTTTTTT. It specifies CASRRATNTGELFF.

This chain links TRBV29-1 with TRBJ2-1; D is uncertain. V was pared by 7 bases and J by 8 bases, with 21 bases between. Germline CDR1 SQVTM, CDR2 ANQGSEA. This CDR3 has 14 amino acids. CDR3 region: CSARTDAVTDEQFF. The CDR3 bases are TGCAGCGCCCGAACCGATGCCGTTACTGATGAGCAGTTCTTC.

The rearrangement uses TRBV6-5 and TRBJ2-5; tentative D call: TRBD1 (5 bases). V was clipped by 3 bases and J by 2 bases, with 13 bases between them. The CDR3 totals 15 residues. Germline V gene data show CDR1 as MNHEY and CDR2 as SVGAGI. CDR3 DNA: TGTGCCAGCAGTTATAGCAGGGAAAAGCAAGAGACCCAGTACTTC. Its translation: CASSYSREKQETQYF.

The V call is TRBV19, the J call TRBJ2-2; 7 nucleotides align to TRBD1. The V and J ends lost 7 bases and 3 bases, in that order; junction bases with no gene match: 5. CDR3 length equals 14 residues. Germline CDR1 is LNHDA and CDR2 is SQIVND (reference sequence). CDR3 in amino acids: CASIGTAHTGELFF. In DNA form, the CDR3 reads TGTGCCAGTATTGGGACAGCTCACACCGGGGAGCTGTTTTTT. The full variable domain, with the rest looked up from reference TRBV19 and TRBJ2-2, is DGGITQSPKYLFRKEGQNVTLSCEQNLNHDAMYWYRQDPGQGLRLIYYSQIVNDFQKGDIAEGYSVSREKKESFPLTVTSAQKNPTAFYLCASIGTAHTGELFFGEGSRLTVL.

This clone was counted a few times. J is TRBJ2-2 and V is TRBV7-6, with D maybe TRBD2 (5 bases). The CDR3 runs to 15 residues. The ends were cut back, 2 bases at V and 4 bases at J, with 11 bases in the middle. The germline V gene encodes CDR1 SGHVS and CDR2 FNYEAQ. The chain's CDR3 is CASSLMSGSTGELFF. The CDR3 DNA reads as TGTGCCAGCAGCTTAATGAGCGGCTCCACCGGGGAGCTGTTTTTT.

J is TRBJ1-5 and V is TRBV7-2; D is unclear. Germline lookup yields CDR1 SGHTA and CDR2 FQGNSA. V lost 4 bases and J 6 bases, leaving 16 bases between the germline ends. The CDR3 runs 15 residues. DNA for the CDR3: TGTGCCAGCAGCTCCTGGGCCTCTCATGGTCAGCCCCAGCATTTT. Translating it yields CASSSWASHGQPQHF.

Turning to this clone: No DNA is shown, since the ends of the CDR3 on it are uncertain; the CDR3 is the one TCRdb lists. The chain combines TRBV12-3 or TRBV12-4 with TRBJ1-2; the table's D gene call, TRBD1, was not cross checked with the DNA. The CDR3 spans 12 amino acids, including both terminal residues. The CDR3 sequence: CASSFAGGASFF.

The V gene is TRBV7-2, the J gene TRBJ2-1; no reliable D call. The CDR3 has 14 amino acids. Looked up from germline, CDR1 is SGHTA and CDR2 is FQGNSA. Trimming removed 3 bases at V and 0 bases at J, with 6 bases between. The CDR3 DNA is TGTGCCAGCAGCTTTGTTAGCTCCTACAATGAGCAGTTCTTC. It translates to CASSFVSSYNEQFF.

This clone was recorded a few times. The rearrangement uses TRBV3-1 (or the pseudogene TRBV3-2) and TRBJ2-7; no clear D gene. CDR3 length equals 14 residues. Trimming removed 2 bases from V and 1 base from J, with 9 bases in between. Germline V CDR1 and CDR2: LGHDT, YNNKEL (reference sequence). CDR3 bases: TGTGCCAGCAGCCAATCTTTCAGTTCCTACGAGCAGTACTTC. It codes for CASSQSFSSYEQYF.

The sample holds one count of this clone. The CDR3 nucleotides read TGTGCCAGCAGTTTGAGGATTAACTATGGCTACACCTTC. Its protein product is CASSLRINYGYTF. The chain combines TRBV28 with TRBJ1-2; D unclear. V dropped 3 bases and J dropped 1 base, with 6 bases sitting between them. This CDR3 spans 13 amino acids. CDR1 is MDHEN and CDR2 is SYDVKM in the germline V gene.

V gene TRBV4-2 combines with J gene TRBJ2-7; 9 nucleotides line up with TRBD2. This CDR3 region has 14 residues. J gave up 5 bases and V 1 base, and 3 bases lay outside the gene matches. CDR1 and CDR2 (germline): LGHNA, YNFKEQ. CDR3 sequence reads: CASSQAAGGHEQYF. DNA for the CDR3: TGTGCCAGCAGCCAAGCAGCGGGAGGCCACGAGCAGTACTTC.

This rearrangement joins TRBV11-3 to TRBJ2-1; 8 nucleotides line up with TRBD2. This CDR3 comprises 13 residues. V dropped 8 bases and J dropped 7; count of bases not matched to a gene: 7. CDR1 SGHNT and CDR2 YENEEA come from the germline V gene. The CDR3 loop is CASGIAGYNEQFF. For the CDR3, the DNA is TGTGCCAGCGGTATAGCGGGGTATAATGAGCAGTTCTTC.

The chain uses TRBV9 and TRBJ2-2; 10 bases are a match to TRBD1. The J segment lost 3 bases and the V segment lost 0 bases, leaving 5 bases of the junction unmatched. The CDR3 contains 17 residues. Germline V gene lookup returns CDR1 SGDLS and CDR2 YYNGEE. CDR3 sequence reads: CASSVEGGTGDTGELFF. In DNA, the CDR3 is TGTGCCAGCAGCGTAGAAGGCGGGACAGGGGACACCGGGGAGCTGTTTTTT.

V usage is TRBV6-5 and J usage is TRBJ1-2; TRBD1 matches 7 bases. The CDR3 is 15 residues long. Germline CDR1 is MNHEY and CDR2 is SVGAGI. V was clipped by 6 bases and J by 0 bases; unmatched bases: 7. The CDR3 coding sequence is TGTGCCAGCAGGCCGGGACAGCAATCTAACTATGGCTACACCTTC. Protein product: CASRPGQQSNYGYTF.

The chain combines TRBV18 with TRBJ1-2; 12 bases are shared with TRBD1. Trimming at V came to 2 bases and at J to 3 bases, leaving 7 bases not matched to a gene. Germline V CDR1 and CDR2: KGHSH, LQKENI. The CDR3 sequence is 17 residues long. In DNA form, the CDR3 reads TGTGCCAGCTCACCAGTCCCGGGACAGGGGGCTCACTATGGCTACACCTTC. It encodes CASSPVPGQGAHYGYTF.

The CDR3 DNA is TGCGCCAGCAGCCAGGGCCCCTCCAACTATGGCTACACCTTC. Its protein is CASSQGPSNYGYTF. The J gene is TRBJ1-2, the V gene TRBV4-3; D is uncertain. CDR1 is LGHNA and CDR2 is YSLEER in the germline V gene. This CDR3 is built from 14 residues. V lost 3 bases to trimming and J lost 2 bases, with 10 bases between them.

The chain combines TRBV4-2 with TRBJ2-1; 12 nucleotides align to TRBD2. Trimming at V came to 1 base and at J to 11 bases, leaving 9 bases not matched to a gene. This CDR3 contains 16 residues. Per the germline V gene, CDR1 is LGHNA and CDR2 is YNFKEQ. The CDR3 nucleotides read TGTGCCAGCAGCCAAGGGACTAGCGGGATGTTCGAGAAGCAGTTCTTC. Translated: CASSQGTSGMFEKQFF.

This chain joins TRBV29-1 and TRBJ1-1; D gene unclear. Germline V CDR1 and CDR2: SQVTM, ANQGSEA. The V end was cut by 5 bases, the J end by 1 base, with 5 bases between. The CDR3 runs to 11 residues. The CDR3 loop is CSVHKNTEAFF. The CDR3 coding sequence is TGCAGCGTTCACAAGAACACTGAAGCTTTCTTT.

CDR3 DNA sequence: TGTGCCCTAGGCGCGGTTGGGGCCAACGTCCTGACTTTC. This gives the protein CALGAVGANVLTF. The chain combines TRBV2 with TRBJ2-6; no firm D call. The CDR3 length is 13 residues. Germline lookup yields CDR1 SNHLY and CDR2 FYNNEI. Deletions cut 11 bases from V and 3 bases from J, with 11 bases between.

The chain combines TRBV27 with TRBJ1-5, with D possibly TRBD1 on 6 matching bases. CDR1 and CDR2 (germline): MNHEY, SMNVEV (reference sequence). The CDR3 contains 17 residues. V was pared by 5 bases and J by 4 bases, with 21 bases between. This CDR3 reads CASSSLRQASINQPQHF. DNA for the CDR3: TGTGCCAGCAGTAGTCTCCGACAGGCCTCGATTAATCAGCCCCAGCATTTT.

The chain uses TRBV7-2 and TRBJ2-7; 11 nucleotides agree with TRBD2. The CDR3 totals 18 residues. The germline V gene has CDR1 SGHTA and CDR2 FQGNSA. V was pared by 6 bases and J by 0 bases, with 13 bases of the junction left unmatched. DNA for the CDR3: TGTGCCAGCAGTTCAGGTCCTAGCGGGGGGCCGAGCTCCTACGAGCAGTACTTC. The encoded protein is CASSSGPSGGPSSYEQYF.

V gene TRBV5-1 combines with J gene TRBJ2-1, with 7 nucleotides matching TRBD1. Looked up from germline, CDR1 is SGHRS and CDR2 is YFSETQ. The trim removed 1 base at V and 5 bases at J, leaving 3 bases unmatched. This CDR3 spans 14 amino acids. CDR3 residues: CASSLPGTDNEQFF. For the CDR3, the DNA is TGCGCCAGCAGCTTGCCCGGGACAGACAATGAGCAGTTCTTC. The entire variable domain, with the rest obtained from reference TRBV5-1 and TRBJ2-1, is as follows: KAGVTQTPRYLIKTRGQQVTLSCSPISGHRSVSWYQQTPGQGLQFLFEYFSETQRNKGNFPGRFSGRQFSNSRSEMNVSTLELGDSALYLCASSLPGTDNEQFFGPGTRLTVL.

The chain links TRBV5-1 to TRBJ2-1, with 9 positions matching TRBD2. This CDR3 is built from 16 residues. V dropped 7 bases and J dropped 0; count of bases not matched to a gene: 8. CDR1 and CDR2 from the germline V gene are SGHRS and YFSETQ. In nucleotides, the CDR3 is TGCGCCAGCGGCGGGAGGGGGACGAGCTCCTACAATGAGCAGTTCTTC. Translating it yields CASGGRGTSSYNEQFF.

The V and J genes are TRBV2 and TRBJ2-2, with D perhaps TRBD2 (6 bases). Trimming removed 11 bases at V and 9 bases at J, with 13 bases between. CDR1 SNHLY and CDR2 FYNNEI come from the germline V gene. This CDR3 is 11 amino acids long. In DNA form, the CDR3 reads TGTGCCTCTACTAGCCTCCGGGAGCTGTTTTTT. It codes for CASTSLRELFF.